A selection of T cell receptor beta chains follows, all from one sample in a study of identical twins. TCRdb recomputed calls from the 5' RACE reads with MiXCR, one row per CDR3 protein. The table shows around 490,000 distinct CDR3 sequences, with about 15% occurring only once. These records were also assigned to another study, of yellow fever vaccine responses in identical twins.

Sequencing was performed on CD4+ T cells sorted from blood. Every receptor here comes from a woman younger than 30 in good health. The CDR3 runs from the conserved cysteine through the conserved F or W. Each record gives: V gene, J gene, CDR3 protein.

>TRBV11-2|TRBJ2-1
CASSRQGALNEQFF
>TRBV13|TRBJ2-5
CASSLTSQETQYF
>TRBV6-6|TRBJ2-6
CASQGAGANVLTF
>TRBV25-1|TRBJ1-6
CASSDPGGFYNSPLHF
>TRBV5-4|TRBJ2-1
CASSSRVLAGGPRNEQFF
>TRBV10-3|TRBJ2-1
CAILDRVSNYEQFF
>TRBV29-1|TRBJ2-3
CSVEGYTDTQYF
>TRBV25-1|TRBJ2-5
CASSAKTQETQYF
>TRBV20-1|TRBJ1-6
CSARDSLNSPLHF
>TRBV20-1|TRBJ2-5
CSAPGTSGQETQYF